A selection of T cell receptor beta chains follows, all from one sample in a study of shared clonotypes between healthy human individuals. Assay: immunoSEQ multiplex PCR; the TCRdb copy retains only in-frame clones and omits some. This sample has about 380,000 clones, with 90% to 97% found just once. Sequencing used memory CD8+ T cells sorted from blood. The receptors derive from a man under 40 in good health. Both conserved end residues are part of each CDR3. A D gene is named only where the DNA matches it firmly. Size values are once, few and many counts, or a class for expanded clones, and some rows have none.

abundance: .
d_gene: .
j_gene: TRBJ1-4
v_gene: TRBV28
CDR3aa: CASRDRWSEKLFF
CDR3nt: TGTGCCAGCAGGGACCGGTGGAGTGAAAAACTGTTTTTT

abundance: .
d_gene: .
j_gene: TRBJ2-5
v_gene: TRBV29-1
CDR3aa: CSVVLGHQETQYF
CDR3nt: TGCAGCGTTGTCTTGGGTCACCAAGAGACCCAGTACTTC

abundance: .
d_gene: .
j_gene: TRBJ1-1
v_gene: TRBV6-5
CDR3aa: CASSYSVWGEAFF
CDR3nt: TGTGCCAGCAGTTACTCGGTGTGGGGTGAAGCTTTCTTT

abundance: .
d_gene: TRBD1
j_gene: TRBJ1-2
v_gene: TRBV7-3
CDR3aa: CASSLRDRDGYTF
CDR3nt: TGTGCCAGCAGCTTAAGGGACAGGGATGGCTACACCTTC

abundance: .
d_gene: TRBD2
j_gene: TRBJ2-7
v_gene: TRBV5-4
CDR3aa: CASSLVAGGPHEQYF
CDR3nt: TGTGCCAGCAGCTTGGTAGCGGGAGGGCCCCACGAGCAGTACTTC

abundance: .
d_gene: .
j_gene: TRBJ2-3
v_gene: TRBV27
CDR3aa: CASSPPLDTQYF
CDR3nt: TGTGCCAGCAGTCCGCCTCTAGATACGCAGTATTTT

abundance: once
d_gene: .
j_gene: TRBJ2-7
v_gene: TRBV6-4
CDR3aa: CASNERDNYEQYF
CDR3nt: TGTGCCAGCAACGAACGGGACAACTACGAGCAGTACTTC

abundance: .
d_gene: TRBD2
j_gene: TRBJ2-1
v_gene: TRBV5-4
CDR3aa: CASSFTISSGRAPEQFF
CDR3nt: TGTGCCAGCAGCTTTACGATCTCTAGCGGGAGGGCCCCTGAGCAGTTCTTC

abundance: .
d_gene: TRBD2
j_gene: TRBJ2-2
v_gene: TRBV5-4
CDR3aa: CASSLSLAMGRELFF
CDR3nt: TGTGCCAGCAGCTTATCACTAGCGATGGGAAGGGAGCTGTTTTTT

abundance: .
d_gene: TRBD2
j_gene: TRBJ2-1
v_gene: TRBV7-8
CDR3aa: CASSLIAGGLINEQFF
CDR3nt: TGTGCCAGCAGCCTGATAGCGGGAGGGCTCATCAATGAGCAGTTCTTC

abundance: .
d_gene: TRBD1
j_gene: TRBJ1-2
v_gene: TRBV28
CDR3aa: CASSPQGQAMFTYTF
CDR3nt: TGTGCCAGCAGTCCCCAGGGACAGGCGATGTTTACCTACACCTTC

abundance: .
d_gene: .
j_gene: TRBJ2-1
v_gene: TRBV30
CDR3aa: CAWSVSNEQFF
CDR3nt: TGTGCCTGGAGTGTATCCAATGAGCAGTTCTTC

abundance: .
d_gene: .
j_gene: TRBJ2-7
v_gene: TRBV5-6
CDR3aa: CASSFGWASTNEQYF
CDR3nt: TGTGCCAGCAGCTTCGGCTGGGCTTCTACGAACGAGCAGTACTTC

abundance: .
d_gene: .
j_gene: TRBJ2-7
v_gene: TRBV28
CDR3aa: CASSFVAYEQYF
CDR3nt: TGTGCCAGCAGTTTCGTGGCCTACGAGCAGTACTTC

abundance: .
d_gene: TRBD1
j_gene: TRBJ2-7
v_gene: TRBV11-2
CDR3aa: CASSSKDRGVYEQYF
CDR3nt: TGTGCCAGCAGCTCGAAGGACAGGGGAGTATACGAGCAGTACTTC

abundance: .
d_gene: TRBD2
j_gene: TRBJ2-6
v_gene: TRBV28
CDR3aa: CASSLGGTGANVLTF
CDR3nt: TGTGCCAGCAGTTTGGGGGGGACTGGGGCCAACGTCCTGACTTTC

abundance: .
d_gene: .
j_gene: TRBJ1-1
v_gene: TRBV5-1
CDR3aa: CASSFWQGGTEAFF
CDR3nt: TGCGCCAGCAGCTTCTGGCAGGGTGGCACTGAAGCTTTCTTT

abundance: .
d_gene: TRBD1
j_gene: TRBJ1-1
v_gene: TRBV28
CDR3aa: CASTTGGNLIEAFF
CDR3nt: TGTGCCAGCACCACAGGGGGCAATTTGATTGAAGCTTTCTTT

abundance: .
d_gene: TRBD2
j_gene: TRBJ2-1
v_gene: TRBV7-2
CDR3aa: CASSLVREDNEQFF
CDR3nt: TGTGCCAGCAGCTTAGTTCGGGAGGACAATGAGCAGTTCTTC

abundance: .
d_gene: .
j_gene: TRBJ2-1
v_gene: TRBV5-1
CDR3aa: CASSLTSPPRTEQFF
CDR3nt: TGCGCCAGCAGCTTGACTAGTCCCCCGCGAACTGAGCAGTTCTTC

abundance: .
d_gene: .
j_gene: TRBJ2-7
v_gene: TRBV6-6
CDR3aa: CASSYAGTLHYEQYF
CDR3nt: TGTGCCAGCAGTTACGCAGGTACCCTTCACTACGAGCAGTACTTC

abundance: .
d_gene: .
j_gene: TRBJ2-2
v_gene: TRBV27
CDR3aa: CASSSFTRRVNTGELFF
CDR3nt: TGTGCCAGCAGTTCCTTCACTAGGCGGGTGAACACCGGGGAGCTGTTTTTT

abundance: .
d_gene: TRBD1
j_gene: TRBJ2-1
v_gene: TRBV6-5
CDR3aa: CASPLPGTAYNEQFF
CDR3nt: TGTGCCAGCCCTCTCCCTGGGACAGCATACAATGAGCAGTTCTTC

abundance: .
d_gene: .
j_gene: TRBJ1-5
v_gene: TRBV19
CDR3aa: CASSIGTTSNQPQHF
CDR3nt: TGTGCCAGTAGTATCGGAACTACGTCCAATCAGCCCCAGCATTTT

abundance: .
d_gene: TRBD1
j_gene: TRBJ2-3
v_gene: TRBV19
CDR3aa: CASSAGGRGTQYF
CDR3nt: TGTGCCAGTAGTGCAGGGGGCCGGGGTACGCAGTATTTT

abundance: .
d_gene: .
j_gene: TRBJ1-1
v_gene: TRBV10-1
CDR3aa: CANSGWMNTEAFF
CDR3nt: TGCGCCAACTCAGGGTGGATGAACACTGAAGCTTTCTTT

abundance: .
d_gene: TRBD1
j_gene: TRBJ1-6
v_gene: TRBV18
CDR3aa: CASSLDRLNSPLHF
CDR3nt: TGTGCCAGCTCACTGGACAGGTTAAATTCACCCCTCCACTTT